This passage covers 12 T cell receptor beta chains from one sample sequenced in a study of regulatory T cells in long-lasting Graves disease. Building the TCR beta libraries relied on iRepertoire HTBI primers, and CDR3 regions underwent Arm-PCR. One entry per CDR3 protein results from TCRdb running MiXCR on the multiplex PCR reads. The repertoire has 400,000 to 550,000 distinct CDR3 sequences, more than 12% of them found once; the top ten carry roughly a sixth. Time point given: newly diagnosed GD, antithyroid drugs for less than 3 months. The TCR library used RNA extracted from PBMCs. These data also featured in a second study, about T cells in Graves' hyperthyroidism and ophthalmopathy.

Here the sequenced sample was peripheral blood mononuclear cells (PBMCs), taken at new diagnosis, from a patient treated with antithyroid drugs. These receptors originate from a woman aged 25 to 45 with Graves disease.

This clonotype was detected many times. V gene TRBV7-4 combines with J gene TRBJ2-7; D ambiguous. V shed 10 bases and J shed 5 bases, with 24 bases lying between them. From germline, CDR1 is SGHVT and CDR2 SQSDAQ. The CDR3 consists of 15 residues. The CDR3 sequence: CATLLPPPRSHEQYF. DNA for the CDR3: TGTGCCACCCTCCTCCCCCCCCCAAGGAGCCACGAGCAGTACTTC.

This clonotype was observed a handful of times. Here the CDR3 reads CSASPAMGTQYF. The CDR3 DNA follows: TGCAGTGCTAGCCCTGCTATGGGTACGCAGTATTTT. The V call is TRBV20-1, the J call TRBJ2-3; D not resolved. Trimming stripped 3 bases from V and 8 bases from J, with 12 bases between. CDR1 is DFQATT, CDR2 SNEGSKA, per germline (reference sequence). The CDR3 is 12 amino acids.

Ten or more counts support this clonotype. In DNA, the CDR3 is TGTGCCAGCAGCCCCGGACCGAGAGGTCAAGGGCAGTACTTC. It encodes CASSPGPRGQGQYF. V is TRBV11-3 and J is TRBJ2-7; D is unresolved. The CDR3 loop spans 14 amino acids. V was pared by 5 bases and J by 9 bases, with 20 bases between. CDR1 and CDR2 from the germline V gene are SGHNT and YENEEA.

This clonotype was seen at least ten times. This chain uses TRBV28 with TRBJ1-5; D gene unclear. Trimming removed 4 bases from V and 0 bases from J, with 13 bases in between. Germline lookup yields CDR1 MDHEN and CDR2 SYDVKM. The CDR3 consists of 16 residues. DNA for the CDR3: TGTGCCAGCAGTTCCCTCCTCGGCCTTAGCAATCAGCCCCAGCATTTT. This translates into CASSSLLGLSNQPQHF.

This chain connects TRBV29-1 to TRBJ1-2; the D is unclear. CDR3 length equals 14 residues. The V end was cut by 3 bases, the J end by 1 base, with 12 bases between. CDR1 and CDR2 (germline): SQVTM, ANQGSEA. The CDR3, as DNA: TGCAGCGTTGATGCTAACAGCGATAACTATGGCTACACCTTC. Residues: CSVDANSDNYGYTF.

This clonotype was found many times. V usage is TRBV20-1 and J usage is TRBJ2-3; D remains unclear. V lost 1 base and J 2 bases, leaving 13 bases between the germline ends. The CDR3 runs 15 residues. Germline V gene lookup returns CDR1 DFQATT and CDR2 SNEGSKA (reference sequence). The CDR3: CSARGIGTFTDTQYF. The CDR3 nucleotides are TGCAGTGCTAGAGGGATCGGAACCTTCACAGATACGCAGTATTTT.

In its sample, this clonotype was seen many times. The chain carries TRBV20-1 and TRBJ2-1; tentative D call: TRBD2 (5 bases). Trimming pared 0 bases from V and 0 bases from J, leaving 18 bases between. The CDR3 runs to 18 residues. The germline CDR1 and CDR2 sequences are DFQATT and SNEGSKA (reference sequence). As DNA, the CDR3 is TGCAGTGCTAGAGAAATGGATCTTACCGGGGACTCCTACAATGAGCAGTTCTTC. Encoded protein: CSAREMDLTGDSYNEQFF.

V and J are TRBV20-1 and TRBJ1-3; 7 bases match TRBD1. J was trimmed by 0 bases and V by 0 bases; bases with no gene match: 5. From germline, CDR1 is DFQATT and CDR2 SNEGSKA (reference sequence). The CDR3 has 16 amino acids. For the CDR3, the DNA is TGCAGTGCTAGAGATGTAGACAGGGTCTCTGGAAACACCATATATTTT. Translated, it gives CSARDVDRVSGNTIYF.

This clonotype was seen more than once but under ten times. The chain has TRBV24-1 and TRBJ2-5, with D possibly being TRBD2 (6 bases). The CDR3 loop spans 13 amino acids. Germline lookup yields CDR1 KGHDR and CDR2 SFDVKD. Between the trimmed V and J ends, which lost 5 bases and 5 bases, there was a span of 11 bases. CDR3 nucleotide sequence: TGTGCCACCAGTGTGGGGGGTTTCGAGACCCAGTACTTC. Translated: CATSVGGFETQYF.

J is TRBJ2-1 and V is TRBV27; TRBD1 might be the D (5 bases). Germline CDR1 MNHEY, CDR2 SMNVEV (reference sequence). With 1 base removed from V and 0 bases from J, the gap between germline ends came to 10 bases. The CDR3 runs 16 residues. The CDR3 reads CASSLLGASSYNEQFF. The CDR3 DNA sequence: TGTGCCAGCAGTTTATTAGGGGCAAGCTCCTACAATGAGCAGTTCTTC.

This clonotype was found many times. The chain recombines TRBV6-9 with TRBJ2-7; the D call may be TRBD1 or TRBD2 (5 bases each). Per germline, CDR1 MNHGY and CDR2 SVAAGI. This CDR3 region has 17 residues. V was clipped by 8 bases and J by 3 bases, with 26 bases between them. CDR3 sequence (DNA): TGTGCCAGCCGTTCTCTACCCATCCGGGACCGAGACTACGAGCAGTACTTC. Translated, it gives CASRSLPIRDRDYEQYF.

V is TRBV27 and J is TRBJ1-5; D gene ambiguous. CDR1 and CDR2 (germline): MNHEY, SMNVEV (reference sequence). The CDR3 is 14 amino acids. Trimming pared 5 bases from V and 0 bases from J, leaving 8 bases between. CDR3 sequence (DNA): TGTGCCAGCAGTCCACTTTATAGCAATCAGCCCCAGCATTTT. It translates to CASSPLYSNQPQHF.